Each of the 17 T cell receptor beta chains below was sequenced from the same sample in a study of T cell responses to AZD1222 COVID-19 vaccine. Measured with immunoSEQ multiplex PCR; TCRdb has only the in-frame clones, and not every one. The table records roughly 70,000 clones, about nine tenths of them present only once. The material was peripheral blood, obtained 28 days after the second dose of the MenACWY control vaccine. The receptors here all came from an adult who received the MenACWY meningococcal vaccine as a control.

The V call is TRBV2, the J call TRBJ1-2; D possibly corresponds to TRBD1 (5 bases). The CDR3 has 13 residues. Between the trimmed V and J ends, which lost 3 bases and 3 bases, there was a span of 8 bases. Germline V gives CDR1 SNHLY, CDR2 FYNNEI. The DNA for the CDR3 is TGTGCCAGCAGTGACCGGGGCTACTATGGCTACACCTTC. It codes for CASSDRGYYGYTF.

Here the CDR3 reads CASSIDRSGSYNEQFF. The CDR3 DNA sequence: TGTGCCAGTAGTATAGATCGTAGCGGCTCCTACAATGAGCAGTTCTTC. The genes are TRBV19 and TRBJ2-1, with a weak D call TRBD2 (6 bases). Trimming left V 0 bases short and J 0 bases short, with 9 bases between. Germline CDR1 reads LNHDA; CDR2 reads SQIVND (reference sequence). The CDR3 is 16 amino acids.

The chain employs TRBV24-1 and TRBJ2-5, with TRBD2 identical over 8 bases. V shed 9 bases and J 4 bases; nucleotides not matched to a gene: 15. CDR3 length equals 16 residues. Per the germline V gene, CDR1 is KGHDR and CDR2 is SFDVKD. The CDR3 region has the DNA TGTGCCACCGGCTGGACGAGCGGGAGCAAGGGAGAGACCCAGTACTTC. It yields the protein CATGWTSGSKGETQYF.

The chain links TRBV30 to TRBJ1-2, with D hard to call. Germline V lookup: CDR1 GTSNPN, CDR2 SVGIG (reference sequence). The V end lost 0 bases, the J end lost 8 bases, and 10 bases lay between the germline ends. This CDR3 spans 12 amino acids. This CDR3 reads CAWSVGSTGYTF. The CDR3 bases are TGTGCCTGGAGTGTAGGGTCGACGGGCTACACCTTC.

The CDR3: CASSGQPAFSGNTIYF. The CDR3 DNA follows: TGTGCCAGCAGTGGACAGCCCGCCTTCTCTGGAAACACCATATATTTT. This chain links TRBV7-2 with TRBJ1-3, with D perhaps matching TRBD1 (6 bases). Germline CDR1 reads SGHTA; CDR2 reads FQGNSA. Trimming shortened V by 6 bases and J by 0 bases, and 15 bases separated the two germline ends. This CDR3 has 16 residues.

This chain uses TRBV21-1 with TRBJ1-6. TRBV21-1 is an annotated pseudogene. The CDR3 contains 15 residues. The CDR3 sequence: CASSKVGSALQPLHF. The CDR3, as DNA: TGTGCCAGCAGCAAGGTGGGGTCAGCTCTTCAACCCCTCCACTTT.

DNA for the CDR3: TGTGCCAGCAGTTTAATTCGGGGTGCCAATTCACCCCTCCACTTT. Its translation: CASSLIRGANSPLHF. This chain links TRBV28 with TRBJ1-6; D call uncertain. Trimming removed 2 bases at V and 7 bases at J, with 12 bases between. CDR3 length equals 15 residues. The germline V gene encodes CDR1 MDHEN and CDR2 SYDVKM.

The chain recombines TRBV2 with TRBJ2-2, with TRBD1 matching over 7 bases. The CDR3 has 13 amino acids. Germline V CDR1 and CDR2: SNHLY, FYNNEI. Trimming took 2 bases from V and 7 from J; bases not matched to a gene: 1. The CDR3 loop reads CASSERTGGELFF. The CDR3 coding sequence is TGTGCCAGCAGTGAAAGGACAGGCGGGGAGCTGTTTTTT.

The chain couples TRBV2 to TRBJ1-1, with D hard to call. Trimming removed 7 bases at V and 3 bases at J, with 15 bases between. This CDR3 is 14 amino acids long. Germline assignment: CDR1 SNHLY and CDR2 FYNNEI. CDR3: CASKGVAGDTEAFF. The DNA for the CDR3 is TGTGCCAGCAAGGGAGTAGCCGGGGACACTGAAGCTTTCTTT.

The chain recombines TRBV7-2 with TRBJ2-1; the match to TRBD2 covers 7 bases. The length of the CDR3 is 13 residues. V lost 0 bases, J lost 7 bases, and 0 bases stayed unmatched. Germline CDR1 and CDR2: SGHTA and FQGNSA. CDR3 in DNA: TGTGCCAGCAGCTTAGCGCGGGGGAATGAGCAGTTCTTC. Translating gives CASSLARGNEQFF.

This chain uses TRBV11-2 with TRBJ1-4; tentatively, D is TRBD1 (5 bases). The CDR3 is 14 residues long. CDR1 and CDR2 from the germline V gene are SGHAT and FQNNGV. Trimming took off 5 bases at V and 10 bases at J, with 17 bases between the two ends. CDR3 DNA sequence: TGTGCCAGCAGCCCGGACCGGCAGGGAGGAAAACTGTTTTTT. Its protein is CASSPDRQGGKLFF.

This chain uses TRBV29-1 with TRBJ2-7, with 9 bases matching TRBD1. This CDR3 is built from 13 residues. With 3 bases clipped from V and 4 bases from J, the junction kept 4 bases outside the gene matches. Germline V gene lookup returns CDR1 SQVTM and CDR2 ANQGSEA. CDR3 sequence: CSVESGQGYEQYF. Written as DNA, the CDR3 is TGCAGCGTTGAGTCGGGACAGGGATACGAGCAGTACTTC.

The chain uses TRBV3-1 (or the pseudogene TRBV3-2) and TRBJ2-1, with 9 bases that match TRBD2. Germline CDR1 LGHDT, CDR2 YNNKEL (reference sequence). V was pared by 1 base and J by 0 bases, with 4 bases of the junction left unmatched. This CDR3 comprises 17 residues. CDR3 protein: CASSQVTSGPSYNEQFF. The DNA of the CDR3 is TGTGCCAGCAGCCAAGTAACTAGCGGGCCCTCCTACAATGAGCAGTTCTTC.

The chain combines TRBV2 with TRBJ2-7; D is possibly TRBD1 (6 bases). Trimming left V 4 bases short and J 3 bases short, with 16 bases between. Germline loops: CDR1 SNHLY, CDR2 FYNNEI. The length of the CDR3 is 15 residues. CDR3 amino acids: CASSGPGTRYYEQYF. CDR3 in DNA: TGTGCCAGCAGTGGTCCCGGGACACGGTACTACGAGCAGTACTTC.

In its sample, this clone was seen a few times. CDR3 coding DNA: TGTGCCAGCAGCTCCCCCGGACAGACAGTCACTGAAGCTTTCTTT. Amino acid sequence: CASSSPGQTVTEAFF. The rearrangement links TRBV7-6 to TRBJ1-1; D is possibly TRBD1 (6 bases). The CDR3 extends over 15 amino acids. Per the germline V gene, CDR1 is SGHVS and CDR2 is FNYEAQ. V was shortened by 4 bases and J by 4 bases, with 16 bases between the two germline ends.

The rearrangement links TRBV10-3 to TRBJ1-1; D may be TRBD1 (5 bases). Trimming removed 8 bases at V and 1 base at J, with 17 bases between. The CDR3 loop spans 15 amino acids. The germline gives CDR1 ENHRY, CDR2 SYGVKD. This CDR3 reads CAIAPLDSENTEAFF. CDR3 coding DNA: TGTGCCATCGCGCCGCTAGACAGCGAGAACACTGAAGCTTTCTTT.

In its sample, this clone was seen once. The rearrangement joins TRBV19 to TRBJ1-3; a weak D match, TRBD1 (5 bases). CDR1 and CDR2 (germline): LNHDA, SQIVND (reference sequence). The CDR3 is 18 amino acids. The V and J ends lost 5 bases and 0 bases respectively, with 20 bases between them. This chain's CDR3 is CASSSGRQSGFSGNTIYF. CDR3 DNA sequence: TGTGCCAGTAGTTCCGGACGACAGTCAGGATTCTCTGGAAACACCATATATTTT.